The subject of this entry is one T cell receptor (beta chain). This record comes from a study of blood T cell repertoires in COVID-19. The data were produced by immunoSEQ multiplex PCR, yet TCRdb's version contains in-frame clones alone and is incomplete. The sample comprises 200,000 to 250,000 clones, about nine tenths of which are singletons, and approximately 0.9% rests with the top ten. This CDR3 is built from 15 residues. Germline CDR1 reads KGHSH; CDR2 reads LQKENI. V shed 0 bases and J shed 4 bases, with 12 bases lying between them. This chain connects TRBV18 to TRBJ1-1; maybe TRBD1 (5 bases). The clonotype comes from a man in his fifties who had been exposed to COVID-19. The sample comprised PBMCs or T cells enriched from blood (not recorded which). As DNA, the CDR3 is TGTGCCAGCTCACCACCTTTAGCTACAGGCACTGAAGCTTTCTTT. It translates to CASSPPLATGTEAFF.